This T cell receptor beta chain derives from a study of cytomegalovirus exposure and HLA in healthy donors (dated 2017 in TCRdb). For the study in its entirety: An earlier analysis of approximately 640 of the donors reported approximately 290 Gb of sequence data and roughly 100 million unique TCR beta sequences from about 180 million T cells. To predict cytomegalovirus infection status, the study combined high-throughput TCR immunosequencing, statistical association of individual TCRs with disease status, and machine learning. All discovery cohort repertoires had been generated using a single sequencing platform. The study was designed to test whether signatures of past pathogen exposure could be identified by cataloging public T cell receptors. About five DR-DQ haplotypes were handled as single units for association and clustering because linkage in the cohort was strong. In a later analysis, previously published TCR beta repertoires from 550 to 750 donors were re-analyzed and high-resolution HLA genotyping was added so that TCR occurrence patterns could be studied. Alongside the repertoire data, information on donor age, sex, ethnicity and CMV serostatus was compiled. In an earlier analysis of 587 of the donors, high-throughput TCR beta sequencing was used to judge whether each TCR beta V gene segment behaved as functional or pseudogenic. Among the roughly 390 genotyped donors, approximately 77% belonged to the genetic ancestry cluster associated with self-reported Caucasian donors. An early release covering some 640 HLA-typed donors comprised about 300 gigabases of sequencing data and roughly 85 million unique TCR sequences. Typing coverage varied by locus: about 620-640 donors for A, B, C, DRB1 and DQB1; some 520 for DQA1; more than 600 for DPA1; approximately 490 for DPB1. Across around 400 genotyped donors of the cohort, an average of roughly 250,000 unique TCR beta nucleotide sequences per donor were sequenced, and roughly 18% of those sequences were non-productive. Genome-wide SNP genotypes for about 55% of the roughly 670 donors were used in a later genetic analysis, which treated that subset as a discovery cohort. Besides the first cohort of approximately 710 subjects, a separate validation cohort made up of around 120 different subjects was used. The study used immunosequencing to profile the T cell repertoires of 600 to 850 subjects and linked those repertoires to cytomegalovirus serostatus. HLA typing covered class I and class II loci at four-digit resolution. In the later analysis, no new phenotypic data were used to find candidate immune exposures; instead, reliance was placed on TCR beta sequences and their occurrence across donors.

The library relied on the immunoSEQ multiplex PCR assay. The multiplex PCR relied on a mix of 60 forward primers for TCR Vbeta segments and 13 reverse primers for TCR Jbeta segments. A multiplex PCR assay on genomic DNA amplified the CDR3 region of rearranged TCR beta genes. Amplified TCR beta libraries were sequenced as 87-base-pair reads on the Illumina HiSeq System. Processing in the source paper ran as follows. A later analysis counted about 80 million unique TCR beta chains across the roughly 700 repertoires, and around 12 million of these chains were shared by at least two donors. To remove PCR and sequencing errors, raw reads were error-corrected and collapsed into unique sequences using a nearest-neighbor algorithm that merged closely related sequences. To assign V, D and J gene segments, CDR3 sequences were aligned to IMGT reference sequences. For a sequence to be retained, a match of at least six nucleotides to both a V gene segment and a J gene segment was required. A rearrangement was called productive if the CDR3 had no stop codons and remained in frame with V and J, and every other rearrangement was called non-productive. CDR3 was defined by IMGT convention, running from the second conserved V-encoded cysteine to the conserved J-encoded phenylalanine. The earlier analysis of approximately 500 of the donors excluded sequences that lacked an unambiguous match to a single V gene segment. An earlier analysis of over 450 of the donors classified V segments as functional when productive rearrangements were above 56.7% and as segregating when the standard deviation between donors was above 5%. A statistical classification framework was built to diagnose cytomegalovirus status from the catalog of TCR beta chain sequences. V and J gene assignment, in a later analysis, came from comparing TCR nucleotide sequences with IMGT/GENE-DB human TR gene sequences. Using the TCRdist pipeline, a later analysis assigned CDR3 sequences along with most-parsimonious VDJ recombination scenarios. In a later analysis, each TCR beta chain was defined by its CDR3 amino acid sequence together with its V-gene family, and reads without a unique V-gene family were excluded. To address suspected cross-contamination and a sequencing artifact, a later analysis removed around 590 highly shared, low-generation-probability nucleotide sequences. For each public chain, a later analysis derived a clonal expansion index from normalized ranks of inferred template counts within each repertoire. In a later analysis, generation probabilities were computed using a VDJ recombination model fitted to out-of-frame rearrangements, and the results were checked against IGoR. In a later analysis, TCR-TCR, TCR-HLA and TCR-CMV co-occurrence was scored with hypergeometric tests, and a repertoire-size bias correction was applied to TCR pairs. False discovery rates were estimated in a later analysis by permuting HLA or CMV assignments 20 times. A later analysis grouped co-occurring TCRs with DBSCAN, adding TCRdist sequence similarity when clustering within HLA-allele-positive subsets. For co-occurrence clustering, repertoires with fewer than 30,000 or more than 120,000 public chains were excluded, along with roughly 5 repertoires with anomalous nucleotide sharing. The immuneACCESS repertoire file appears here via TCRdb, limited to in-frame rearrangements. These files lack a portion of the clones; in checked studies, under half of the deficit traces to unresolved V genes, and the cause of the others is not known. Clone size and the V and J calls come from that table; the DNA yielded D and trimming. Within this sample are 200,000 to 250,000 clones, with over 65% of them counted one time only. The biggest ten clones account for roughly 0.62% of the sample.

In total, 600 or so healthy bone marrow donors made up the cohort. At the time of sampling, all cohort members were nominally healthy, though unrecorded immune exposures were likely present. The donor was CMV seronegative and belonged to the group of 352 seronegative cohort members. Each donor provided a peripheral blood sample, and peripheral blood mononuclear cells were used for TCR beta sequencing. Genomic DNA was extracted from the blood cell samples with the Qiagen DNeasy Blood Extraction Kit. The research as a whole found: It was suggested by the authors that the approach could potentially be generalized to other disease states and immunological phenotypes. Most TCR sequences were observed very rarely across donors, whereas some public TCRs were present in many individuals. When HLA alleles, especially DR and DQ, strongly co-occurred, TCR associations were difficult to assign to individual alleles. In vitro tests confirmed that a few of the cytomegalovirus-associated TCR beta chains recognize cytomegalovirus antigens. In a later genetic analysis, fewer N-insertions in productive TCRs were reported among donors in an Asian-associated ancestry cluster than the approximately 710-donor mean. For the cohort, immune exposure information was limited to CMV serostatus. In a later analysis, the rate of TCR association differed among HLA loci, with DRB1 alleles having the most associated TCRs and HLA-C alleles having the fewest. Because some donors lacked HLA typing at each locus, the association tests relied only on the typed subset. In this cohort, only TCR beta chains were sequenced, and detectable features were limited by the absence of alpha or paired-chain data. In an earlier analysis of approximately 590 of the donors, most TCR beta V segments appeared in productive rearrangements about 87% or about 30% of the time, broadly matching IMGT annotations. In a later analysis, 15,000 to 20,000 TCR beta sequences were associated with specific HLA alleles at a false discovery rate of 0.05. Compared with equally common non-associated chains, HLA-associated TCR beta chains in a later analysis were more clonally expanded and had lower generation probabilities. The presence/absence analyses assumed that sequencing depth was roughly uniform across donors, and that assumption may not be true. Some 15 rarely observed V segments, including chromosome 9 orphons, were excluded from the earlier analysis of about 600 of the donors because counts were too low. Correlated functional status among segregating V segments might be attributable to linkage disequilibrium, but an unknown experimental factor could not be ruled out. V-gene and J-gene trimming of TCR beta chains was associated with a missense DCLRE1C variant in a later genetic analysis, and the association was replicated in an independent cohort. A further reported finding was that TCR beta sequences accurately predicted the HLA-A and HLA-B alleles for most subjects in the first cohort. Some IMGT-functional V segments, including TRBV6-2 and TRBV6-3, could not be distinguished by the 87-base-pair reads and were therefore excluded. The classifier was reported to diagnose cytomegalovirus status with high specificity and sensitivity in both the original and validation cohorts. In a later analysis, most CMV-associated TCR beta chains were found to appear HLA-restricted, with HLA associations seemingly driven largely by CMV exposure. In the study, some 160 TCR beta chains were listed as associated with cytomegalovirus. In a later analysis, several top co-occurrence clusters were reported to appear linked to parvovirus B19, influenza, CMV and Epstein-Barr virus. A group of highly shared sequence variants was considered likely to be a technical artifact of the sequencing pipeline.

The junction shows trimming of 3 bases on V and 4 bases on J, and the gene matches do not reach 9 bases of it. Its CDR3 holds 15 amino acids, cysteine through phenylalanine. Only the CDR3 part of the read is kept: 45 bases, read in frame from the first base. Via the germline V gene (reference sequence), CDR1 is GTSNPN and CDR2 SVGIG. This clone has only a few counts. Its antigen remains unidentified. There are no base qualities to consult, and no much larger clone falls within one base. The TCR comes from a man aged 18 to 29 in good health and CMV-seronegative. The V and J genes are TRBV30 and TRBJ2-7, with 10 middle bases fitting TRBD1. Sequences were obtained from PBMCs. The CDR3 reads CAWSAPTGGQYEQYF. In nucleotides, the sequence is TGTGCCTGGAGCGCCCCGACAGGGGGCCAATACGAGCAGTACTTC. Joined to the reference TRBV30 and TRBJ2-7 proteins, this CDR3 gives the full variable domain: SQTIHQWPATLVQPVGSPLSLECTVEGTSNPNLYWYRQAAGRGLQLLFYSVGIGQISSEVPQNLSASRPQDRQFILSSKKLLLSDSGFYLCAWSAPTGGQYEQYFGPGTRLTVT.